These 15 T cell receptor beta chains came from one sample sequenced in a study. Each CDR3 protein gets one entry after TCRdb re-called the 5' RACE reads with MiXCR. The table has approximately 44,000 distinct CDR3 sequences, approximately 31% seen once. Material for sequencing was memory CD4+ T cells sorted from a lymph node. Subset indicated: memory CD4+ T cells, CD4+CD45RO+CD25-. The origin of the receptors is a female donor with breast cancer.

This clonotype was seen more than once but under ten times. The chain recombines TRBV27 with TRBJ1-5, with D tentatively TRBD1 (5 bases). Deletions cut 5 bases from V and 1 base from J, with 9 bases between. CDR1 is MNHEY, CDR2 SMNVEV, per germline (reference sequence). This CDR3 contains 14 residues. CDR3 bases: TGTGCCAGCAGTCCCCGGGACAGCAATCAGCCCCAGCATTTT. Its translation is CASSPRDSNQPQHF.

V and J are TRBV15 and TRBJ2-3, with a weak D call TRBD2 (5 bases). Deletions cut 1 base from V and 0 bases from J, with 8 bases between. This CDR3 contains 15 residues. From germline, CDR1 is LNHNV and CDR2 YYDKDF (reference sequence). The CDR3 region is CATSRGGGSTDTQYF. CDR3 nucleotides: TGTGCCACCAGCAGAGGTGGCGGGAGCACAGATACGCAGTATTTT.

The chain employs TRBV12-3 or TRBV12-4 and TRBJ2-7; D is possibly TRBD1 or TRBD2 (6 bases each). This CDR3 spans 15 amino acids. V shed 6 bases and J shed 4 bases, with 19 bases lying between them. The chain's CDR3 is CASSQQWGASYEQYF. Here the CDR3 DNA reads TGTGCCAGCAGCCAGCAGTGGGGGGCTTCTTACGAGCAGTACTTC.

This clonotype was counted a few times. The chain is built from TRBV7-9 and TRBJ2-7, with D possibly TRBD1 on 6 matching bases. CDR3 length equals 13 residues. Trimming pared 1 base from V and 2 bases from J, leaving 6 bases between. Germline CDR1 reads SEHNR; CDR2 reads FQNEAQ (reference sequence). CDR3 loop: CASSLGTAYEQYF. The CDR3 bases are TGTGCCAGCAGCTTAGGGACAGCCTACGAGCAGTACTTC.

The chain has TRBV4-1 and TRBJ2-3; D call uncertain. Germline values: CDR1 MGHRA, CDR2 YSYEKL. V was trimmed by 0 bases and J by 7 bases, leaving 2 bases between them. This CDR3 has 11 residues. CDR3 nucleotide sequence: TGCGCCAGCAGCCAAGATTATACGCAGTATTTT. It specifies CASSQDYTQYF.

This clonotype was detected a few times. The genes are TRBV5-1 and TRBJ2-1; tentative D call: TRBD1 (5 bases). The CDR3 has 15 residues. V was cut by 0 bases and J by 0 bases, with 7 bases left in between. Per germline, CDR1 SGHRS and CDR2 YFSETQ. CDR3: CASSLEQASYNEQFF. The CDR3 DNA follows: TGCGCCAGCAGCTTGGAACAGGCCTCCTACAATGAGCAGTTCTTC.

Many counts were recorded for this clonotype. The V call is TRBV5-1, the J call TRBJ2-7; D gene uncertain. The germline gives CDR1 SGHRS, CDR2 YFSETQ. V lost 0 bases, J lost 6 bases, and 10 bases lay in between. CDR3 size: 13 residues. CDR3 in amino acids: CASSLEPLGEQYF. DNA of the CDR3: TGCGCCAGCAGCTTGGAACCCTTAGGCGAGCAGTACTTC.

V is TRBV20-1 and J is TRBJ1-1; maybe TRBD1 (6 bases). The CDR3 is 13 amino acids. V shed 3 bases and J shed 6 bases, with 14 bases lying between them. Germline loops: CDR1 DFQATT, CDR2 SNEGSKA (reference sequence). CDR3 nucleotides: TGCAGTGCTAGGGAGGACAGCTACTCTGAAGCTTTCTTT. It is translated as CSAREDSYSEAFF.

This chain links TRBV4-1 with TRBJ2-1; 10 bases fit TRBD1. V lost 5 bases and J lost 5; bases outside the gene matches: 12. Germline V gene data show CDR1 as MGHRA and CDR2 as YSYEKL. There are 17 residues in the CDR3. The CDR3 is CASSSRQGQGIDNEQFF. CDR3 DNA: TGCGCCAGCAGCTCCCGACAGGGACAGGGGATTGACAATGAGCAGTTCTTC.

A word on this clonotype: A much larger clone lies one base from this, so it may be a read error. The gene calls are TRBV5-5 and TRBJ2-7, with D unclear. The CDR3 loop spans 12 amino acids. The germline V gene has CDR1 SGHKS and CDR2 YYEKEE (reference sequence). CDR3 residues: CVSSPAAYEQYF. CDR3 sequence (DNA): TGTGTCAGCAGCCCCGCAGCCTACGAGCAGTACTTC.

This clonotype was counted a few times. The chain joins TRBV9 to TRBJ2-6; 7 nucleotides agree with TRBD2. The V gene end was trimmed by 0 bases and the J gene end by 0 bases; junction bases not matched to a gene: 0. This CDR3 is built from 16 residues. The germline V gene encodes CDR1 SGDLS and CDR2 YYNGEE. The CDR3 region has the DNA TGTGCCAGCAGCGTAGGGGACTACTCTGGGGCCAACGTCCTGACTTTC. Protein sequence: CASSVGDYSGANVLTF.

The chain's CDR3 is CASSEEREGYGELFF. The CDR3 DNA reads TGTGCCAGCAGTGAAGAGAGGGAAGGGTACGGGGAGCTGTTTTTT. V is TRBV2 and J is TRBJ2-2, with D tentatively TRBD2 (5 bases). The CDR3 is made up of 15 amino acids. CDR1 is SNHLY and CDR2 is FYNNEI in the germline V gene. V was clipped by 1 base and J by 7 bases, with 13 bases between them. Variable domain in full (rest from reference TRBV2 and TRBJ2-2): EPEVTQTPSHQVTQMGQEVILRCVPISNHLYFYWYRQILGQKVEFLVSFYNNEISEKSEIFDDQFSVERPDGSNFTLKIRSTKLEDSAMYFCASSEEREGYGELFFGEGSRLTVL.

The V and J genes are TRBV7-3 and TRBJ2-2, with 7 bases matching TRBD1. Per the germline V gene, CDR1 is SGHTA and CDR2 is FQGTGA. The length of the CDR3 is 13 residues. The V and J ends lost 3 bases and 6 bases, in that order; junction bases with no gene match: 1. CDR3 loop: CASSLTGSGELFF. CDR3 nucleotide sequence: TGTGCCAGCAGCTTGACAGGGTCCGGGGAGCTGTTTTTT.

This clonotype was seen a single time. A much larger clone lies one base from this, so it may be a read error. The rearrangement joins TRBV4-1 to TRBJ2-7, with 8 bases matching TRBD2. Per the germline V gene, CDR1 is MGHRA and CDR2 is YSYEKL. There are 14 residues in the CDR3. CDR3 in DNA: TGCGCCAGCAGCCTCGGGGGGGAGGACTACGGGCAGTACTTC. Translation gives CASSLGGEDYGQYF.

The rearrangement links TRBV6-1 to TRBJ1-6; D is unresolved. Germline CDR1 is MNHNS and CDR2 is SASEGT. The length of the CDR3 is 13 residues. Trimming stripped 5 bases from V and 8 bases from J, with 10 bases between. The CDR3 nucleotides are TGTGCCAGCAGTTATGACATGGATTCACCCCTCCACTTT. Translation: CASSYDMDSPLHF.